This T cell receptor beta chain derives from a study of T cell repertoires in cytomegalovirus infection. Study-level information: In public TCR beta signatures, there were indications of both CMV infection and matching HLA type.

This clonotype has just a few counts. Its specificity is unknown. V was cut by 3 bases and J by 8 bases, with 15 bases left in between. The germline gives CDR1 SGHDT, CDR2 YYEEEE. This CDR3 region has 14 residues. TCRdb itself ran the reads through MiXCR, one entry per CDR3 protein. The sample shows about 250,000 distinct CDR3 sequences, approximately 13% of them seen only once. Study results and caveats: Cumulative public TCR beta family frequency identified carriers of CMV plus the relevant HLA. CMV-specific HLA-C-restricted TCR beta clonotypes dominated the ex vivo response.

J is TRBJ1-5 and V is TRBV5-6, with D possibly being TRBD1 (5 bases). This receptor was identified in a human donor in good health (CMV status not recorded). Some clones in this sample may be carry-over from other donors' samples. Source material: PBMCs. CDR3 coding DNA: TGTGCCAGCAGCTCGGGGGGGACCCCTAAGCCCCAGCATTTT. This gives the protein CASSSGGTPKPQHF.